This T cell receptor (beta chain) was documented in a study of CD8 T cells in Susac syndrome (dated by TCRdb to the late 2010s). General notes on the study: The study used repertoire sequencing to test whether antigen drove CD8+ T cell activation and differentiation in Susac syndrome.

High-throughput TCR beta sequencing profiled peripheral blood CD8+ and CD4+ T cells from healthy donors, Susac syndrome patients and multiple sclerosis patients. The healthy donors served as controls matched for age and sex. Bulk CD8+ and CD4+ T cells were purified by magnetic negative isolation, whereas CD8+ TEMRA cells were enriched by FACS. Blood was collected in EDTA tubes and processed within 24 hours, with PBMCs isolated through density gradient centrifugation. PBMCs intended for TCR sequencing were cryopreserved in liquid nitrogen and thawed later in a water bath at 37 degrees C. The sorted or isolated CD4+, CD8+ and CD8+ TEMRA cells reached a purity of at least 90%. Study-wide conclusions, independent of this receptor: The number of individuals in the TCR sequencing and HLA analysis was acknowledged as relatively small.

Comment on this clonotype: Which antigen it targets is not known. No base qualities exist here, and no much larger clone lies one base off it.

RNA was extracted using the RNeasy kit, and roughly 0.5 to 1 ug of the RNA was reverse transcribed with random hexamers. The immunoSEQ multiplex PCR assay, covering 54 Vbeta and 13 Jbeta segments, was used to amplify TCR beta CDR3 regions. PCR amplification bias was corrected by using a synthetic template baseline for primer optimization and computational correction. From the authors' description of their analysis: Reads were annotated to V, D and J genes per IMGT and analyzed with immunoSEQ Analyzer, keeping only productive sequences. Clonality was calculated as one minus the Shannon entropy normalized by log2 of the number of productive unique sequences. For each patient and control, public and private clones were evaluated within the 100 most prevalent clones. A clone was defined as Susac-specific if it was absent from the healthy and MS cohorts, from roughly 990 published viral clones and from other ImmuneACCESS disease sequences. TCRdb trimmed the raw reads at Q25, called clones with MiXCR and kept productive beta chains. Duplicate CDR3 protein sequences are folded into a single record with the most common DNA and genes. The V and J calls come from TCRdb's annotation, not from the publication. Here the sample has around 150,000 distinct CDR3 sequences; 80% to 95% occur a single time. The top ten clones comprise just over 0.13% of the sample.

This sequence originates from a human donor in good health. The sequencing input was CD4+ T cells from PBMCs.

Here is the DNA: TGTGCCAGCAGCCAACTCACAGGGTTGAGCACCGGGGAGCTGTTTTTT. This translates into CASSQLTGLSTGELFF. The rearrangement combines TRBV14 with TRBJ2-2; perhaps TRBD1 is the D gene, with 6 bases matching. Between the V and J ends, shortened by 2 bases and 4 bases respectively, the junction contains 14 bases. There are 16 amino acids in the CDR3, from cysteine to phenylalanine inclusive. The CDR3 DNA has 48 bases and is translated from base 1. CDR1 and CDR2 (SGHDN, FVKESK) derive from the germline V gene.